The source of this T cell receptor beta chain is a study of T cell repertoires in cytomegalovirus infection. As for the study in general: Selected CMV epitopes included recently identified HLA-C-restricted ones as well as well-studied HLA-B-restricted ones. Both a matching HLA type and CMV infection were indicated by public TCR beta signatures.

This clonotype was counted many times. Its antigen is undetermined. Trimming took off 5 bases at V and 5 bases at J, with 12 bases between the two ends. In germline, CDR1 is SEHNR, CDR2 FQNEAQ (reference sequence). This CDR3 has 13 residues. TCRdb re-called the reads through MiXCR, storing one row per CDR3 protein. This sample has 750,000 to 950,000 distinct CDR3 sequences, with just under 30% found just once. This material consisted of cultured CD8+ T cells from PBMCs, taken from culture after CMV antigen stimulation. The sequence came from a human donor in good health (CMV status not recorded). Some clones in this sample may be carry-over from other donors' samples. The rearrangement links TRBV7-9 to TRBJ1-2; D not resolved. Here the CDR3 DNA reads TGTGCCAGCAGCCCCCGGGTGGATTATGGCTACACCTTC. This encodes CASSPRVDYGYTF.